The subject of this entry is one T cell receptor beta chain. Its antigen is unidentified. Germline V gene lookup returns CDR1 SNHLY and CDR2 FYNNEI. This CDR3 has 15 amino acids. V lost 7 bases and J lost 2, with 12 bases in between. This sample is part of a study of cytomegalovirus exposure and HLA in healthy donors. Study outcomes and limitations: TCR clusters originating in the first cohort tended to co-occur in the roughly 130 validation repertoires, according to a later analysis. Reported results showed that the classifier diagnosed cytomegalovirus status with high specificity and sensitivity. Rarity held for most TCR sequences, but there were some public TCRs that occurred in many donors.

Data came from immunoSEQ multiplex PCR; TCRdb stores just in-frame clones and leaves some out. The profile shows about 160,000 clones, 65% to 90% of them singletons. An approximately 120-subject validation cohort, separate from the approximately 700-subject first cohort, supplied the donors. Sequenced sample: PBMCs. The rearrangement links TRBV2 to TRBJ2-6, with a tentative D call TRBD2 (5 bases). This receptor was obtained from a woman aged 18-35 years in good health and CMV-seronegative. For the CDR3, the DNA is TGTGCCAGCAACAACGGGAACCCTGGGGCCAACGTCCTGACTTTC. This sequence encodes CASNNGNPGANVLTF.